The 12 T cell receptor beta chains presented below share a single source sample, sequenced in a study of response to subunit inactivated influenza vaccine. From the RT-PCR reads, TCRdb called clonotypes with MiXCR, one entry per CDR3 protein. The data contain under 800,000 distinct CDR3 sequences, 11% to 15% of them singletons. The sample in question was PBMCs from blood, obtained around 14 days before vaccination. The source of these receptors is a man aged 45-60 years who received an inactivated influenza vaccine.

This clonotype has at least ten counts. The CDR3 is CASSSNPNSPLHF. The CDR3 DNA reads as TGTGCCAGCAGTTCAAACCCAAACTCACCCCTCCACTTT. The V and J genes are TRBV27 and TRBJ1-6; D call uncertain. Trimming removed 4 bases at V and 10 bases at J, with 11 bases between. The germline V gene encodes CDR1 MNHEY and CDR2 SMNVEV (reference sequence). This CDR3 is built from 13 residues.

The rearrangement joins TRBV28 to TRBJ2-7; 10 bases are shared with TRBD1. The trim removed 6 bases at V and 4 bases at J, leaving 9 bases unmatched. The CDR3 has 15 residues. Germline CDR1 reads MDHEN; CDR2 reads SYDVKM. CDR3 sequence reads: CASRPRQGAVYEQYF. The CDR3 nucleotides read TGTGCCAGCAGACCCAGACAGGGGGCGGTTTACGAGCAGTACTTC.

This rearrangement joins TRBV12-3 or TRBV12-4 to TRBJ2-5; D may be TRBD1 (6 bases). V was shortened by 4 bases and J by 10 bases, with 13 bases between the two germline ends. The CDR3 covers 12 residues. The DNA of the CDR3 is TGTGCCAGCAGTTCCGGCTTAGGGGGCCAGTACTTC. Translation gives CASSSGLGGQYF.

The chain recombines TRBV7-2 with TRBJ2-3; 7 bases line up with TRBD2. V shed 2 bases and J 2 bases; nucleotides not matched to a gene: 7. CDR3 length equals 16 residues. Germline V gene lookup returns CDR1 SGHTA and CDR2 FQGNSA. CDR3: CASSLTREPPTDTQYF. The CDR3 region has the DNA TGTGCCAGCAGCTTAACGCGGGAGCCCCCCACAGATACGCAGTATTTT.

The chain recombines TRBV24-1 with TRBJ2-1; 9 nucleotides line up with TRBD2. CDR1 and CDR2 from the germline V gene are KGHDR and SFDVKD. J gave up 3 bases and V 4 bases, and 6 bases lay outside the gene matches. The CDR3 extends over 16 amino acids. The CDR3 coding sequence is TGTGCCACCAGTGAGGTAGCGGGAGAACTCTACAATGAGCAGTTCTTC. Translated: CATSEVAGELYNEQFF.

The chain has TRBV6-2 or TRBV6-3 and TRBJ2-4; TRBD1 matches 7 bases. The germline V gene has CDR1 MNHEY and CDR2 SVGEGT. J was trimmed by 9 bases and V by 6 bases; bases with no gene match: 8. This CDR3 is 13 amino acids long. CDR3 loop: CASSRQGTLIQYF. The CDR3 nucleotides read TGTGCCAGCAGCCGACAGGGTACGCTCATTCAGTACTTC.

The chain recombines TRBV21-1 with TRBJ2-1; the table's D gene call, TRBD1, was not cross checked with the DNA. TRBV21-1 is termed a pseudogene. CDR3 size: 15 residues. The CDR3 region has the DNA TGTGCCAGCAGCCCCTGCGACAGGGGGTACAATGAGCAGTTCTTC. Protein: CASSPCDRGYNEQFF.

This clonotype was seen repeatedly, ten times or more. The gene calls are TRBV20-1 and TRBJ2-1; 9 nucleotides line up with TRBD2. The CDR3 consists of 17 residues. Germline loops: CDR1 DFQATT, CDR2 SNEGSKA (reference sequence). Losses at the gene ends were 5 bases for V and 4 bases for J; bases not matched to a gene: 15. This chain's CDR3 is CSAGVTSFAGGYNEQFF. The CDR3 bases are TGCAGTGCTGGGGTTACTTCTTTTGCGGGAGGGTACAATGAGCAGTTCTTC.

This clonotype was counted only a few times. This chain connects TRBV10-3 to TRBJ2-2; 10 bases agree with TRBD2. With V trimmed by 4 bases and J by 6 bases, 14 bases remained unmatched. The CDR3 consists of 18 residues. Germline V lookup: CDR1 ENHRY, CDR2 SYGVKD. The CDR3 sequence: CAISGGSGRSIIAGELFF. The CDR3 DNA reads as TGTGCCATCAGTGGCGGTAGCGGGAGGTCGATTATCGCCGGGGAGCTGTTTTTT.

The CDR3 nucleotides read TGCAGTGCTAGAGTCAGGGACGGACAGGGGTTGACCGGGGAGCTGTTTTTT. This translates into CSARVRDGQGLTGELFF. The chain has TRBV20-1 and TRBJ2-2; TRBD1 agrees at 9 bases. The ends lost 1 base at V and 5 bases at J; junction bases unmatched: 11. CDR3 length equals 17 residues. CDR1 and CDR2 (germline): DFQATT, SNEGSKA (reference sequence).

This chain uses TRBV15 with TRBJ2-5; 7 bases are a match to TRBD2. The CDR3 contains 18 residues. V was pared by 5 bases and J by 5 bases, with 20 bases of the junction left unmatched. Germline V lookup: CDR1 LNHNV, CDR2 YYDKDF (reference sequence). The CDR3 region has the DNA TGTGCCACCAGCTCGGGGGGTACCGGGGGAGGGGTTTTGGAGACCCAGTACTTC. Protein product: CATSSGGTGGGVLETQYF.

This rearrangement joins TRBV5-5 to TRBJ2-7, with 8 bases that match TRBD1. Looked up from germline, CDR1 is SGHKS and CDR2 is YYEKEE (reference sequence). CDR3 length equals 13 residues. V lost 3 bases to trimming and J lost 6 bases; unmatched junction nucleotides: 5. CDR3: CASSYDRGREQYF. CDR3 sequence (DNA): TGTGCCAGCAGCTATGACAGGGGACGCGAGCAGTACTTC.